This T cell receptor beta chain emerged from a study of blood T cell repertoires in COVID-19. Study summary: Samples of COVID-19 (acute and convalescent) were obtained from the United States, Italy and Spain. From T cells, B-cell-depleted T cells, or PBMCs came the material, which was cDNA or gDNA.

The V gene's germline CDR1 is MNHEY and CDR2 SMNVEV (reference sequence). V shed 6 bases and J 4 bases; nucleotides not matched to a gene: 13. The CDR3 runs to 16 residues. Under the authors' procedure: Reference gene primer amplification gave estimated nucleated cell counts. The repertoire was sequenced with immunoSEQ multiplex PCR; TCRdb's copy has only in-frame clones and lacks some. The V and J calls and clone size come from that table; D and trimming were worked out from the DNA. Altogether fewer than 350,000 clones are present, 80% to 90% being singletons, with the ten largest covering roughly 4%. Clinical histories supplied by participants themselves formed the basis of cohort assignment.

This receptor was identified in a woman aged 35 to 49 with acute COVID-19. Material for sequencing was PBMCs or T cells enriched from blood (not recorded which). The chain links TRBV27 to TRBJ2-7; 9 nucleotides line up with TRBD2. The DNA of the CDR3 is TGTGCCAGCAGATCCCTCGGCGCGGGAGGGTCTTACGAGCAGTACTTC. Translated: CASRSLGAGGSYEQYF.